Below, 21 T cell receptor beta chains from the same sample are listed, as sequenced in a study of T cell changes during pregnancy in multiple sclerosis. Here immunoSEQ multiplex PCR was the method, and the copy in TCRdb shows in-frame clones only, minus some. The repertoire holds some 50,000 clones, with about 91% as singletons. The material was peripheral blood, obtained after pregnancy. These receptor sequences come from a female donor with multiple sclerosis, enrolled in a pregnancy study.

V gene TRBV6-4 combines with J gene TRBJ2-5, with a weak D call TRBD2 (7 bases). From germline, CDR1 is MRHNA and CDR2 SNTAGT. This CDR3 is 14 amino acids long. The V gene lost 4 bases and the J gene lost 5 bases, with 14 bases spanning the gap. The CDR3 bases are TGTGCCAGCAGTGCTTCAGGGGAGGGCGAGACCCAGTACTTC. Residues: CASSASGEGETQYF.

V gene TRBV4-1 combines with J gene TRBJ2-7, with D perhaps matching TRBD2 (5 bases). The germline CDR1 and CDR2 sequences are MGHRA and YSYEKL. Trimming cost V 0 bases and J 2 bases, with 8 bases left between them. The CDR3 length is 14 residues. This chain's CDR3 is CASSQDSGTYEQYF. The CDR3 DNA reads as TGCGCCAGCAGCCAAGATTCGGGGACCTACGAGCAGTACTTC.

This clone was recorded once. The DNA for the CDR3 is TGTGCCAGCAACGTCCGGCGCGGACACCGGGAGCTGTTTTTT. It codes for CASNVRRGHRELFF. The V gene is TRBV11-2, the J gene TRBJ2-2; D perhaps matches TRBD1 (5 bases). The CDR3 is made up of 14 amino acids. Deletions cut 7 bases from V and 9 bases from J, with 18 bases between. The V gene's germline CDR1 is SGHAT and CDR2 FQNNGV.

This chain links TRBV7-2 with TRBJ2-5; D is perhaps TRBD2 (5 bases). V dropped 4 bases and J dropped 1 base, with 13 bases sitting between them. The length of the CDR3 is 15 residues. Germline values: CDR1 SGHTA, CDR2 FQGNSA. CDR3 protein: CASSSEAGFQETQYF. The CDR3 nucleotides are TGTGCCAGCAGCTCGGAGGCGGGCTTCCAAGAGACCCAGTACTTC.

CDR3 bases: TGTGCCAGCGCCCTGGGACAGGGCACCGAGCAGTACTTC. It is translated as CASALGQGTEQYF. This chain joins TRBV27 and TRBJ2-7; 9 bases match TRBD1. With V trimmed by 8 bases and J by 6 bases, 8 bases remained unmatched. Per the germline V gene, CDR1 is MNHEY and CDR2 is SMNVEV (reference sequence). The CDR3 length is 13 residues.

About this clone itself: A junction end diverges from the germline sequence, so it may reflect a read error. In DNA form, the CDR3 reads TGTGCCAGCGGTGAGGGGGCCCCGTACAATGAGCAGTTCTTC. It encodes CASGEGAPYNEQFF. The chain recombines TRBV6-1 with TRBJ2-1; 7 nucleotides line up with TRBD1. Germline values: CDR1 MNHNS, CDR2 SASEGT. The CDR3 spans 14 residues.

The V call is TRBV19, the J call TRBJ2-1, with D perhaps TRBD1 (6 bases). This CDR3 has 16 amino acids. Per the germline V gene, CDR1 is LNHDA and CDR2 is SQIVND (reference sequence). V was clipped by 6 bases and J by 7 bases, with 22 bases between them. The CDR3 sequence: CASRPAVLQGRNEQFF. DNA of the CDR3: TGTGCCAGTAGGCCCGCAGTGTTACAGGGTAGAAATGAGCAGTTCTTC.

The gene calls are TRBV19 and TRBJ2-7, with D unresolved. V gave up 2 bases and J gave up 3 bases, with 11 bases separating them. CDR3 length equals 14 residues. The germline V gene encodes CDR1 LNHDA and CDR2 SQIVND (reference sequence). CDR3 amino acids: CASSISAGNYEQYF. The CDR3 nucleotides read TGTGCCAGTAGTATATCTGCAGGTAACTACGAGCAGTACTTC.

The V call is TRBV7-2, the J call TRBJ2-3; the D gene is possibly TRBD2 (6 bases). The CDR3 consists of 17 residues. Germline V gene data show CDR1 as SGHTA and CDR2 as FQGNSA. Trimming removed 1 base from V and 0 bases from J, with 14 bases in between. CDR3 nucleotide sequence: TGTGCCAGCAGCTTAGGTAGTTTGCGGGGTAGCACAGATACGCAGTATTTT. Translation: CASSLGSLRGSTDTQYF.

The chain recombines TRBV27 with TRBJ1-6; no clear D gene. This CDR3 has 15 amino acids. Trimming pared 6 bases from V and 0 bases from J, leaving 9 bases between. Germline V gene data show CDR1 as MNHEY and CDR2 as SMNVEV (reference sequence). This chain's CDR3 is CASSRGSSYNSPLHF. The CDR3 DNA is TGTGCCAGCAGCCGGGGAAGCTCCTATAATTCACCCCTCCACTTT.

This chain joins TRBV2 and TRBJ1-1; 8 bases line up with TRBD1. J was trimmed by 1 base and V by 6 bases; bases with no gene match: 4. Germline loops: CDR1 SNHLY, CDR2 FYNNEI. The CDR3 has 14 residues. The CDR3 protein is CASRRQGTNTEAFF. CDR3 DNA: TGTGCCAGCAGGAGACAGGGGACGAACACTGAAGCTTTCTTT.

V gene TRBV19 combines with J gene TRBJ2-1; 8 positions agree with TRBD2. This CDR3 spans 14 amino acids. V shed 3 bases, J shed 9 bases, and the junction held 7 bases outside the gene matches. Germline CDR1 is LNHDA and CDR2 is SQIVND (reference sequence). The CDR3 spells CASSIAGGGFEQFF. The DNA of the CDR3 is TGTGCCAGTAGTATCGCAGGCGGGGGGTTTGAGCAGTTCTTC.

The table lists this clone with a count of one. The CDR3 nucleotides are TGTGCCAGCATGTCTGGACTAGCGGGGGGGGAGACCCAGTACTTC. This codes for CASMSGLAGGETQYF. The chain has TRBV7-9 and TRBJ2-5; 15 nucleotides match TRBD2. There are 15 residues in the CDR3. CDR1 is SEHNR, CDR2 FQNEAQ, per germline (reference sequence). After removal of 7 bases from V and 5 bases from J, the junction contained 5 bases not matched to a gene. Together with reference TRBV7-9 and TRBJ2-5, the CDR3 gives the full variable domain: DTGVSQNPRHKITKRGQNVTFRCDPISEHNRLYWYRQTLGQGPEFLTYFQNEAQLEKSRLLSDRFSAERPKGSFSTLEIQRTEQGDSAMYLCASMSGLAGGETQYFGPGTRLLVL.

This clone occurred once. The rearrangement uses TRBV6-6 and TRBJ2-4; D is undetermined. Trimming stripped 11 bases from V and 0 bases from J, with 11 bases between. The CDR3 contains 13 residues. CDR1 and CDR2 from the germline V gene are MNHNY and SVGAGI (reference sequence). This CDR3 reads CAHTNLAKNIQYF. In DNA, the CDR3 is TGTGCCCACACTAACCTAGCCAAAAACATTCAGTACTTC.

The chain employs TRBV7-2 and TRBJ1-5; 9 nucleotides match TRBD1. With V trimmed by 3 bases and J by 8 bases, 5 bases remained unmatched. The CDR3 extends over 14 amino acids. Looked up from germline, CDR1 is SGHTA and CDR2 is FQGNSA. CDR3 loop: CASSLDRGWKPQHF. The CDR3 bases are TGTGCCAGCAGCTTGGACAGGGGATGGAAGCCCCAGCATTTT.

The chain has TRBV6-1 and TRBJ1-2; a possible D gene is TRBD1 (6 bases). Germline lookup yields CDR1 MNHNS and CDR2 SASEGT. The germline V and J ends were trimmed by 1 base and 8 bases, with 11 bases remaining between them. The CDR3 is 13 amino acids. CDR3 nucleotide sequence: TGTGCCAGCAGTGAAGGCAGGGGTAGGGGCTACACCTTC. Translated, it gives CASSEGRGRGYTF.

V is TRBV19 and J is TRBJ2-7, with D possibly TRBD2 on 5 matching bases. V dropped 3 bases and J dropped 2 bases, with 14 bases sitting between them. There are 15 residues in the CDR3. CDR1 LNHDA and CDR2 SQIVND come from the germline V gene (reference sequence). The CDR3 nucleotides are TGTGCCAGTAGTATCCTCGGGGATAGCGCCTACGAGCAGTACTTC. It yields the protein CASSILGDSAYEQYF.

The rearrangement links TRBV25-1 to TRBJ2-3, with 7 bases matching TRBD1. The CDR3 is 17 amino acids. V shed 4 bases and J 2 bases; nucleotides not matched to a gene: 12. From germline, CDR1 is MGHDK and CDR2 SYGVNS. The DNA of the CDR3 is TGTGCCAGCAGTGGAAAGGGACAGCGACCCACCACAGATACGCAGTATTTT. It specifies CASSGKGQRPTTDTQYF.

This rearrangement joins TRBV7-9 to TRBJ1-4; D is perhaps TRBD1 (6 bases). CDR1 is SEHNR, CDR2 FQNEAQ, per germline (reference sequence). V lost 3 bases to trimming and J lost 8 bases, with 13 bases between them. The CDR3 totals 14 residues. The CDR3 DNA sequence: TGTGCCAGCAGCTTCACAGGGCCGTTCGAAAAACTGTTTTTT. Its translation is CASSFTGPFEKLFF.

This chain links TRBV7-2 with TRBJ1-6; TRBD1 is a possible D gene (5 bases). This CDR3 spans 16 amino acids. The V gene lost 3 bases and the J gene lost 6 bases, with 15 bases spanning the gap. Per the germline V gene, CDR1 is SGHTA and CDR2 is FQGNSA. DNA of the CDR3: TGTGCCAGCAGCTTCCGACAGCCCCAACCTAATTCACCCCTCCACTTT. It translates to CASSFRQPQPNSPLHF.

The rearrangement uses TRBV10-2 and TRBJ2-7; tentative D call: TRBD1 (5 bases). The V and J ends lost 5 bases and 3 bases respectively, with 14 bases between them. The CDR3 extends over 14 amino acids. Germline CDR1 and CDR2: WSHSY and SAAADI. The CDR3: CASSMTGAVYEQYF. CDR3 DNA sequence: TGCGCCAGCAGTATGACTGGGGCGGTCTACGAGCAGTACTTC.